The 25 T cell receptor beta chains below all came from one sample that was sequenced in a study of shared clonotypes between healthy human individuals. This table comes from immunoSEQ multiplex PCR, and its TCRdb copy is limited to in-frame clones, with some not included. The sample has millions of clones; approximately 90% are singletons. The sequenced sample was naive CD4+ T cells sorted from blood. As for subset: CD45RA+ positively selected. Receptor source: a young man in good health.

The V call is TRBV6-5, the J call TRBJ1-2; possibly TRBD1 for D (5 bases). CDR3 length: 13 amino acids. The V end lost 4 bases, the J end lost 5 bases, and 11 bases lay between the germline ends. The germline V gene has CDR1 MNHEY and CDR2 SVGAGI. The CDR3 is CASSSQGNYGYTF. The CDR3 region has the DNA TGTGCCAGCAGTTCGCAGGGAAATTATGGCTACACCTTC.

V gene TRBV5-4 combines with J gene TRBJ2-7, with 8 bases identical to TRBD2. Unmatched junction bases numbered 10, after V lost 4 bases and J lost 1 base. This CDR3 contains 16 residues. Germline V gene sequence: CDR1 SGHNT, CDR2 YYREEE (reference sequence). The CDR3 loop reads CASSVRGRTISYEQYF. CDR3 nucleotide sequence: TGTGCCAGCAGCGTACGCGGGAGGACCATTTCCTACGAGCAGTACTTC. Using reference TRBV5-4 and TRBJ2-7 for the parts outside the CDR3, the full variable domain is ETGVTQSPTHLIKTRGQQVTLRCSSQSGHNTVSWYQQALGQGPQFIFQYYREEENGRGNFPPRFSGLQFPNYSSELNVNALELDDSALYLCASSVRGRTISYEQYFGPGTRLTVT.

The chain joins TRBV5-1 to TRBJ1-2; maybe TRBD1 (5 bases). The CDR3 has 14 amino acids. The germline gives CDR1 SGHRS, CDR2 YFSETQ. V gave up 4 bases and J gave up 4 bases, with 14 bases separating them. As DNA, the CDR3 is TGCGCCAGCAGCCCGACAGCGGGGGGCTATGGCTACACCTTC. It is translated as CASSPTAGGYGYTF.

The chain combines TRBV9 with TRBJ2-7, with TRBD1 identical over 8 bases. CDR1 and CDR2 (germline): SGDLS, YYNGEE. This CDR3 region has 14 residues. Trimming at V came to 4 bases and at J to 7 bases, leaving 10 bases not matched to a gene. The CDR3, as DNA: TGTGCCAGCAGCACCCGGACAGGGTCGGGGGAGCAGTACTTC. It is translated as CASSTRTGSGEQYF.

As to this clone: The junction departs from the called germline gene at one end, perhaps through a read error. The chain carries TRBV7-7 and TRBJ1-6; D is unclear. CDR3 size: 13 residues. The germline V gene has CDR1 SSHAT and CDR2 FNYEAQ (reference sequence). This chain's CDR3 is CASSPGGDSPLHF. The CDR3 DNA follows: TGTGCTAGCAGCCCTGGCGGCGATTCACCCCTCCACTTT.

CDR3 sequence: CAWSVDLGGGYGYTF. The CDR3 DNA reads as TGTGCCTGGAGTGTGGATCTAGGGGGTGGCTATGGCTACACCTTC. The chain employs TRBV30 and TRBJ1-2, with a tentative D call TRBD1 (6 bases). The CDR3 runs to 15 residues. Trimming cost V 0 bases and J 4 bases, with 15 bases left between them. From germline, CDR1 is GTSNPN and CDR2 SVGIG (reference sequence).

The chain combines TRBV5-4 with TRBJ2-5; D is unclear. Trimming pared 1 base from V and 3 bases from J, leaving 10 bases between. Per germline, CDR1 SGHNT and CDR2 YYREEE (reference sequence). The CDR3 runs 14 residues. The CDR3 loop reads CASSLSVGKETQYF. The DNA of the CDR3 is TGTGCCAGCAGCTTGTCGGTTGGGAAAGAGACCCAGTACTTC.

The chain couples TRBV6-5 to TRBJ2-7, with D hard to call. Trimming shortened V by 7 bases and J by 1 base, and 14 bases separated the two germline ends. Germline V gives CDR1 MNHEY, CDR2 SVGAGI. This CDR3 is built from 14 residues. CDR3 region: CASMPGGASYEQYF. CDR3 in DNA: TGTGCCAGCATGCCGGGCGGCGCTTCCTACGAGCAGTACTTC.

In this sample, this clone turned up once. CDR3 bases: TGCACCAGCAGCATCAGAGCTTACCACGGGGGGAGTGCGGAGACCCAGTACTTC. Translation: CTSSIRAYHGGSAETQYF. The chain uses TRBV1 and TRBJ2-5; no check of the table's D call, TRBD2, against the DNA was made. TRBV1 is a known pseudogene. The CDR3 is 18 residues long.

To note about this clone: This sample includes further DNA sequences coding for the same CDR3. CDR3 DNA sequence: TGTGCCAGCAGCCCAGGACTAGCGGGAGGTGAAGAGACCCAGTACTTC. Residues: CASSPGLAGGEETQYF. J is TRBJ2-5 and V is TRBV9; 14 bases align to TRBD2. CDR1 and CDR2 from the germline V gene are SGDLS and YYNGEE. The junction had 5 bases not matched to a gene; V was cut back by 4 bases and J by 3 bases. The CDR3 runs 16 residues.

The CDR3: CASSIARQNYGYTF. CDR3 DNA sequence: TGTGCCAGTAGTATAGCGCGACAGAACTATGGCTACACCTTC. The rearrangement links TRBV19 to TRBJ1-2; D might be TRBD1 (5 bases). CDR3 length: 14 residues. V was clipped by 1 base and J by 2 bases, with 8 bases between them. CDR1 is LNHDA and CDR2 is SQIVND in the germline V gene (reference sequence).

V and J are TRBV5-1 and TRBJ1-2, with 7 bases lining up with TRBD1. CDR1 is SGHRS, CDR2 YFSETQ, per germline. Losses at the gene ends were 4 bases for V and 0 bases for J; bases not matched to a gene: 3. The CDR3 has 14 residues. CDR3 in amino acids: CASSPTGTNYGYTF. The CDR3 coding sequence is TGCGCCAGCAGCCCGACAGGGACTAACTATGGCTACACCTTC.

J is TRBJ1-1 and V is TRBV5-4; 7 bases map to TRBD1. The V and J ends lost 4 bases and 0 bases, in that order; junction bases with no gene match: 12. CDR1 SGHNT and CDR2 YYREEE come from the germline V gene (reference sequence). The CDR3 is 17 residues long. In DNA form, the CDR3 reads TGTGCCAGCAGCCTAAACAGGGGCCGGGGGGTGAACACTGAAGCTTTCTTT. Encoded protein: CASSLNRGRGVNTEAFF.

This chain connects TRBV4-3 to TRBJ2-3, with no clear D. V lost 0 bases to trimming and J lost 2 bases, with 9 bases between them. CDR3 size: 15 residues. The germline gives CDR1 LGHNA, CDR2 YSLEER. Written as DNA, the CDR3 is TGCGCCAGCAGCCAAGATTTAGACCCCACAGATACGCAGTATTTT. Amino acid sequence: CASSQDLDPTDTQYF.

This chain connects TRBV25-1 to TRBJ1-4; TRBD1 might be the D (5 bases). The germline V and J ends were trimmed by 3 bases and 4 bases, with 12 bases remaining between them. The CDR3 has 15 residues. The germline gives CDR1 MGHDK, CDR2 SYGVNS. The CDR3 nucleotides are TGTGCCAGCAGTGATCTAGGGGCGCTTAATGAAAAACTGTTTTTT. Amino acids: CASSDLGALNEKLFF.

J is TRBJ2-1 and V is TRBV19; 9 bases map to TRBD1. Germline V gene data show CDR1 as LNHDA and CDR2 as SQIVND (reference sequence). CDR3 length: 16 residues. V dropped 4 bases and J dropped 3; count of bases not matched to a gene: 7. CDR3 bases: TGTGCCAGTAGTAGCAGAAACAGGGGGCTCTACAATGAGCAGTTCTTC. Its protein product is CASSSRNRGLYNEQFF.

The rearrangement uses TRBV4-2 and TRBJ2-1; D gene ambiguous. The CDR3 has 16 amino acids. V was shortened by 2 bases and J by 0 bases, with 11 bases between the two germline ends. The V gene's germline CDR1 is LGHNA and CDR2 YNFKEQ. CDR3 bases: TGTGCCAGCAGCCAATGGGGTAGTGTCTCCTACAATGAGCAGTTCTTC. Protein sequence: CASSQWGSVSYNEQFF.

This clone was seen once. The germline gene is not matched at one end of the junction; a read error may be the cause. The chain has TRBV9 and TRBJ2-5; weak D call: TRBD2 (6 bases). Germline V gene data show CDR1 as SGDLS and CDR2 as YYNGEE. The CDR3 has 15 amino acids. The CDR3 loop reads CAGSVEGSGGETQYF. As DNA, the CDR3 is TGTGCCGGCAGCGTAGAAGGGTCCGGGGGAGAGACCCAGTACTTC.

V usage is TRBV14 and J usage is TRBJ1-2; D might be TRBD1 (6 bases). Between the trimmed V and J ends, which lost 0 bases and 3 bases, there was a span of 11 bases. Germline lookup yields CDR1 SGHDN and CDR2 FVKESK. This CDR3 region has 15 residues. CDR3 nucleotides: TGTGCCAGCAGCCAAGATGGGGGCATCGACTATGGCTACACCTTC. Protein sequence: CASSQDGGIDYGYTF.

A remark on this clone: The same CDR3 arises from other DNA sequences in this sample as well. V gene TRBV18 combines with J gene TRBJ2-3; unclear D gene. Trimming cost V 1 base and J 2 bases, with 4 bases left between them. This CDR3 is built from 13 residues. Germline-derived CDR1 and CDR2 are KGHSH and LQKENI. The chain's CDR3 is CASSPLDTDTQYF. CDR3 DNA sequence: TGTGCCAGCTCACCACTCGACACAGATACGCAGTATTTT.

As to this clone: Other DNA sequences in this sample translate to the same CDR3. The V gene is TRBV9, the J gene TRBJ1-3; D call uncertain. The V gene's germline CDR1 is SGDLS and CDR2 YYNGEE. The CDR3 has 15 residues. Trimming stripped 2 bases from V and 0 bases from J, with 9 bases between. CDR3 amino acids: CASSVDGGSGNTIYF. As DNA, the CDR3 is TGTGCCAGCAGCGTGGACGGTGGCTCTGGAAACACCATATATTTT.

CDR3 amino acids: CASLRDGNYGYTF. The CDR3 DNA reads TGTGCCAGCCTCAGGGACGGCAACTATGGCTACACCTTC. The rearrangement links TRBV2 to TRBJ1-2; the D gene is possibly TRBD1 (5 bases). V was shortened by 8 bases and J by 2 bases, with 12 bases between the two germline ends. The CDR3 has 13 amino acids. Germline V gives CDR1 SNHLY, CDR2 FYNNEI.

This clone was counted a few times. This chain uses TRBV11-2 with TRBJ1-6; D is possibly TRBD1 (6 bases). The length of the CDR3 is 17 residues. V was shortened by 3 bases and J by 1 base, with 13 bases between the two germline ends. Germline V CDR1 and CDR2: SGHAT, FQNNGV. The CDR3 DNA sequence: TGTGCCAGCAGCTTTCTAGGGGGAAGGTCCTATAATTCACCCCTCCACTTT. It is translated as CASSFLGGRSYNSPLHF.

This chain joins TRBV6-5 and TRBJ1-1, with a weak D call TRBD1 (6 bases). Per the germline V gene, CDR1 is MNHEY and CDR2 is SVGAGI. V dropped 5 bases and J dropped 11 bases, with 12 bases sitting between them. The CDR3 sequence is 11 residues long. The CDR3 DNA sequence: TGTGCCAGCAGTCCACAGGGAGCTGCTTTCTTT. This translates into CASSPQGAAFF.

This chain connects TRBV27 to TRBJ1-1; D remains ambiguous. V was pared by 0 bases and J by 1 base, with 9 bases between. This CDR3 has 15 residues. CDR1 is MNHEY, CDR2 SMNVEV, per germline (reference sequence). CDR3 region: CASSLSKGWNTEAFF. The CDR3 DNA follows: TGTGCCAGCAGTTTATCGAAGGGTTGGAACACTGAAGCTTTCTTT.